The 22 T cell receptor beta chains in this list originate from one sample, sequenced in a study of tumor-infiltrating lymphocytes in localized non-small cell lung cancer. Here immunoSEQ multiplex PCR was the method, and the copy in TCRdb shows in-frame clones only, minus some. The table has thousands of clones, around 42% seen once. The sequencing input was uninvolved lung tissue not adjacent to the tumor. These TCRs come from a human donor with non-small cell lung cancer.

The V call is TRBV7-8, the J call TRBJ2-7; D gene ambiguous. From germline, CDR1 is SGHVS and CDR2 FQNEAQ. This CDR3 has 13 residues. V was cut by 3 bases and J by 2 bases, with 8 bases left in between. CDR3 nucleotides: TGTGCCAGCAGCTTCGGCAGAACCTACGAGCAGTACTTC. Translated, it gives CASSFGRTYEQYF.

This clone was seen a handful of times. This chain uses TRBV19 with TRBJ2-1; D may be TRBD1 (6 bases). CDR1 and CDR2 from the germline V gene are LNHDA and SQIVND (reference sequence). The CDR3 extends over 14 amino acids. Trimming took off 2 bases at V and 7 bases at J, with 12 bases between the two ends. CDR3 coding DNA: TGTGCCAGTAGTATACGCCAGGGGTGGAATGAGCAGTTCTTC. Translation gives CASSIRQGWNEQFF.

The V call is TRBV5-1, the J call TRBJ2-7, with D perhaps TRBD1 (6 bases). The CDR3 sequence is 15 residues long. Germline CDR1 and CDR2: SGHRS and YFSETQ. Trimming stripped 0 bases from V and 6 bases from J, with 16 bases between. As DNA, the CDR3 is TGCGCCAGCAGCTTGGATGACAACAGGGTTTTCGAGCAGTACGTC. Amino acids: CASSLDDNRVFEQYV.

This clone was picked up a small number of times. This rearrangement joins TRBV6-5 to TRBJ2-3; weak D call: TRBD1 (5 bases). Germline loops: CDR1 MNHEY, CDR2 SVGAGI. The CDR3 runs 14 residues. Trimming shortened V by 6 bases and J by 1 base, and 11 bases separated the two germline ends. This CDR3 is CASRPGWGTDTQYF. As DNA, the CDR3 is TGTGCCAGCAGGCCAGGGTGGGGCACAGATACGCAGTATTTT.

The gene calls are TRBV7-8 and TRBJ1-6; D perhaps matches TRBD1 (5 bases). The CDR3 contains 13 residues. The germline V and J ends were trimmed by 2 bases and 10 bases, with 9 bases remaining between them. The V gene's germline CDR1 is SGHVS and CDR2 FQNEAQ. The CDR3 loop is CASSLSKGSPLHF. In DNA form, the CDR3 reads TGTGCCAGCAGCTTAAGCAAGGGGTCACCCCTCCACTTT. The entire variable domain, with the rest obtained from reference TRBV7-8 and TRBJ1-6, is as follows: GAGVSQSPRYKVAKRGQDVALRCDPISGHVSLFWYQQALGQGPEFLTYFQNEAQLDKSGLPSDRFFAERPEGSVSTLKIQRTQQEDSAVYLCASSLSKGSPLHFGNGTRLTVT.

The rearrangement uses TRBV30 and TRBJ2-2, with 9 positions matching TRBD1. V shed 4 bases, J shed 4 bases, and the junction held 10 bases outside the gene matches. Germline V lookup: CDR1 GTSNPN, CDR2 SVGIG (reference sequence). The CDR3 has 16 amino acids. Here the CDR3 DNA reads TGTGCCTGGATCCCCAAGACAGGGGGAGGCACCGGGGAGCTGTTTTTT. Translating it yields CAWIPKTGGGTGELFF.

A few counts support this clone. The chain has TRBV28 and TRBJ1-2; the match to TRBD1 covers 7 bases. With 3 bases clipped from V and 7 bases from J, the junction kept 5 bases outside the gene matches. There are 13 residues in the CDR3. Germline V gene data show CDR1 as MDHEN and CDR2 as SYDVKM. The CDR3 DNA reads TGTGCCAGCAGTTTCGGACAGGAGCGTGGCTACACCTTC. This encodes CASSFGQERGYTF.

The chain combines TRBV6-1 with TRBJ2-3; TRBD2 matches 10 bases. This CDR3 region has 15 residues. Trimming cost V 2 bases and J 4 bases; bases outside gene matches: 3. From germline, CDR1 is MNHNS and CDR2 SASEGT. CDR3 protein: CASSEYTSGADTQYF. Written as DNA, the CDR3 is TGTGCCAGCAGTGAATACACTAGCGGGGCAGATACGCAGTATTTT.

This clone occurred a few times. The chain carries TRBV10-3 and TRBJ2-7; 12 nucleotides line up with TRBD2. Looked up from germline, CDR1 is ENHRY and CDR2 is SYGVKD. The CDR3 has 19 amino acids. Losses at the gene ends were 0 bases for V and 4 bases for J; bases not matched to a gene: 13. The CDR3 DNA sequence: TGTGCCATCAGTGAGTCGGGTCTAGCGGGAGGGAAGTCACTATACGAGCAGTACTTC. Protein: CAISESGLAGGKSLYEQYF.

This clone was counted between two and nine times. The V and J genes are TRBV5-8 and TRBJ1-2; tentatively, D is TRBD1 (5 bases). Germline V CDR1 and CDR2: SGHTS, YDEGEE. This CDR3 has 14 residues. The germline V and J ends were trimmed by 4 bases and 8 bases, with 18 bases remaining between them. CDR3 sequence (DNA): TGTGCCAGCAGCGCTAGGGGCGTTTTGGACGGCTACACCTTC. It is translated as CASSARGVLDGYTF.

Within the sample, this clone is medium-sized (0.01 to 0.1%). The chain combines TRBV2 with TRBJ1-5; the D gene is possibly TRBD1 (5 bases). Between the trimmed V and J ends, which lost 2 bases and 6 bases, there was a span of 11 bases. CDR3 length: 14 amino acids. CDR1 is SNHLY, CDR2 FYNNEI, per germline. CDR3 amino acids: CASSENAGSQPQHF. The CDR3 DNA sequence: TGTGCCAGCAGTGAAAACGCAGGGAGTCAGCCCCAGCATTTT.

The sample holds a few counts of this clone. This chain links TRBV7-2 with TRBJ1-5, with D possibly matching TRBD1 (6 bases). This CDR3 region has 16 residues. Between the trimmed V and J ends, which lost 5 bases and 5 bases, there was a span of 19 bases. Germline-derived CDR1 and CDR2 are SGHTA and FQGNSA. CDR3 in amino acids: CASSPMARQVYQPQHF. CDR3 nucleotide sequence: TGTGCCAGCAGCCCTATGGCCCGACAGGTTTATCAGCCCCAGCATTTT.

The V gene is TRBV6-6, the J gene TRBJ2-3, with 8 nucleotides matching TRBD1. This CDR3 region has 13 residues. In germline, CDR1 is MNHNY, CDR2 SVGAGI (reference sequence). Trimming cost V 6 bases and J 5 bases; bases outside gene matches: 4. CDR3 amino acids: CASSGQGKDTQYF. CDR3 bases: TGTGCCAGCAGCGGACAGGGTAAAGATACGCAGTATTTT.

The J gene is TRBJ2-7, the V gene TRBV7-9; TRBD1 agrees at 9 bases. CDR3 length: 15 amino acids. V shed 5 bases and J 2 bases; nucleotides not matched to a gene: 7. Per the germline V gene, CDR1 is SEHNR and CDR2 is FQNEAQ (reference sequence). CDR3: CASSTYDRGAYEQYF. CDR3 sequence (DNA): TGTGCCAGCAGCACTTATGACAGGGGGGCCTACGAGCAGTACTTC.

In its sample, this clone was seen a few times. V gene TRBV19 combines with J gene TRBJ1-1; TRBD1 matches at 7 bases. CDR1 is LNHDA, CDR2 SQIVND, per germline (reference sequence). The V and J ends lost 5 bases and 1 base, in that order; junction bases with no gene match: 7. The CDR3 has 15 amino acids. In DNA, the CDR3 is TGTGCCAGTAGTCCCCCGCGACAGGGGAACACTGAAGCTTTCTTT. Translated, it gives CASSPPRQGNTEAFF.

V is TRBV9 and J is TRBJ2-1, with unresolved D. Germline CDR1 SGDLS, CDR2 YYNGEE. The V and J ends lost 0 bases and 0 bases respectively, with 7 bases between them. There are 15 residues in the CDR3. This CDR3 is CASSVVVASYNEQFF. CDR3 coding DNA: TGTGCCAGCAGCGTAGTAGTAGCCTCCTACAATGAGCAGTTCTTC.

This chain joins TRBV6-4 and TRBJ2-1; a possible D gene is TRBD2 (6 bases). The CDR3 runs to 15 residues. Germline V gene sequence: CDR1 MRHNA, CDR2 SNTAGT. V was cut by 2 bases and J by 4 bases, with 12 bases left in between. In DNA, the CDR3 is TGTGCCAGCAGTGACCGAGCGGGCGAATACAATGAGCAGTTCTTC. This codes for CASSDRAGEYNEQFF.

The CDR3 is CASSSTGELFF. The CDR3, as DNA: TGTGCCAGCAGCTCCACCGGGGAGCTGTTTTTT. The rearrangement uses TRBV7-9 and TRBJ2-2; no definite D call. Between the trimmed V and J ends, which lost 4 bases and 4 bases, there was a span of 1 base. From germline, CDR1 is SEHNR and CDR2 FQNEAQ (reference sequence). The length of the CDR3 is 11 residues.

V and J are TRBV5-4 and TRBJ2-7; D possibly uses TRBD1 or TRBD2 (5 bases each). The CDR3 spans 15 residues. The germline V gene encodes CDR1 SGHNT and CDR2 YYREEE (reference sequence). V was pared by 2 bases and J by 3 bases, with 15 bases between. This chain's CDR3 is CASSFGRDGHYEQYF. In DNA, the CDR3 is TGTGCCAGCAGCTTCGGACGGGACGGACACTACGAGCAGTACTTC.

This chain connects TRBV27 to TRBJ2-2; a possible D gene is TRBD1 (6 bases). Trimming pared 4 bases from V and 6 bases from J, leaving 9 bases between. The length of the CDR3 is 13 residues. In germline, CDR1 is MNHEY, CDR2 SMNVEV (reference sequence). CDR3 region: CASSWTEAGELFF. The CDR3 coding sequence is TGTGCCAGCAGTTGGACAGAGGCCGGGGAGCTGTTTTTT.

In DNA, the CDR3 is TGTGCCTGGAGTGTACAGGCTAACTATGGCTACACCTTC. This codes for CAWSVQANYGYTF. This chain links TRBV30 with TRBJ1-2; possibly TRBD1 for D (5 bases). This CDR3 has 13 amino acids. Germline V gene data show CDR1 as GTSNPN and CDR2 as SVGIG (reference sequence). V was clipped by 0 bases and J by 0 bases, with 5 bases between them.

The V gene is TRBV2, the J gene TRBJ2-1; TRBD2 agrees at 8 bases. Germline assignment: CDR1 SNHLY and CDR2 FYNNEI. This CDR3 has 16 residues. V was pared by 4 bases and J by 0 bases, with 5 bases of the junction left unmatched. CDR3 residues: CASSVRGGGSYNEQFF. Here the CDR3 DNA reads TGTGCCAGCAGTGTCCGGGGGGGCGGCTCCTACAATGAGCAGTTCTTC.